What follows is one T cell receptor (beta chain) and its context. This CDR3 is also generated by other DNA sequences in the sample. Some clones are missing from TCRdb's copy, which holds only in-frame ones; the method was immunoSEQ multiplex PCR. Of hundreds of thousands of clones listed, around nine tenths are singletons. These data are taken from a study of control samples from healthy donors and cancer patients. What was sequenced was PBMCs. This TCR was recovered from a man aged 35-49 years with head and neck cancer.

CDR3 protein: CASSIQGSTEAFF. DNA of the CDR3: TGTGCCAGTAGTATCCAGGGATCCACTGAAGCTTTCTTT. The V and J genes are TRBV19 and TRBJ1-1; possible D gene TRBD1, 5 bases. The CDR3 is made up of 13 amino acids. V was trimmed by 3 bases and J by 4 bases, leaving 9 bases between them. Germline CDR1 LNHDA, CDR2 SQIVND (reference sequence).